The text below deals with one T cell receptor beta chain. Its antigen is currently not known. No clone much larger than this one lies a single base away; base qualities are absent. TCR CDR3 regions were amplified from genomic DNA by multiplex PCR using the deep immunoSEQ assay. For each cell subset, the extracted genomic DNA was distributed evenly across all wells of several immunoSEQ 96-well plates, and each plate served as one replicate. For sorted subsets, roughly 200 ng genomic DNA, equal to approximately 30,000 T cell genomes, was loaded into each replicate PCR. Purified libraries were quantified with a Qubit 3.0 fluorometer, sized on a Bioanalyzer 2100, and re-quantified with the KAPA Library Quantification kit. Every immunoSEQ 96-well plate was sequenced on a separate single-read 150-cycle Illumina NextSeq 550 flow cell. The authors processed their data as follows. Because only junctional sequences without quality scores were contained in the immunoSEQ output, filtering matching that applied to full-length reads could not be performed. Sequences were annotated with PyIR, a Python wrapper for IgBLAST v1.9, using IMGT germline references to assign V/J genes and CDR3. Reads with weak V/J assignments (E-value above 1e-6), missing CDR3, stop codons, out-of-frame junctions, or ambiguous translated residues were removed. V3J clonotypes were defined as sequences sharing an identical inferred V gene, J gene, and CDR3 amino acid sequence. The percentage overlap between two repertoires was calculated by dividing the number of shared unique clonotypes by the size of the smaller repertoire. Three approaches were used to assess repertoire richness: RTK rarefaction, the Chao1 estimator, and Recon v2.1 estimates of unobserved clonotypes. OLGA was used to compute generation probabilities for all TCRbeta clonotypes that the gDNA method yielded from a few donors. Not all clones reach the TCRdb copy of this immuneACCESS table, which keeps in-frame sequences only. Checked studies attribute under half of the gap to unresolved V genes and leave the rest unexplained. Clonal size and the V and J genes are those of that table, whereas D and trimming came from the DNA. Within this sample are roughly 1.4 million clones, with approximately 98.5% of them counted one time only. The top ten constitute around 0.38% of the sample.

The CDR3 runs 17 amino acids, cysteine and phenylalanine included. Just the 51-base CDR3 DNA is kept, in frame starting at base 1. Reading the germline V gene gives CDR1 SGHTA and CDR2 FQGNSA. V is cut by 0 bases and J by 7 bases, and the space between the germline ends is 22 bases. Donors were healthy HIV-negative adults with no recently reported acute infections or vaccinations. Every donor was a Caucasian adult residing in Nashville, Tennessee, USA. CD4+ T cells were enriched by magnetic negative selection; naive cells were then positively selected on CD45RA, and the negative fraction formed the memory subset. Blood was collected by leukapheresis, and PBMCs were isolated by Ficoll-Histopaque density gradient centrifugation and then cryopreserved in liquid nitrogen vapor phase. Analytical flow cytometry was used to check the purity and quantity of every magnetically sorted T cell population. Genomic DNA was isolated from every sorted fraction and measured by UV absorbance on a Nanodrop 2000c.

These data are taken from a study of shared clonotypes between healthy human individuals (dated by TCRdb to about 2020). With respect to the entire study: Two women and a few men aged 18 to 49 years were included in the cohort. For each donor, CD4 naive and CD4 memory were each given three plates, CD8 naive was given two plates, and CD8 memory was given one plate. The study deeply sequenced blood TCR repertoires of about 5 healthy adults to estimate repertoire size and the extent of clonotype sharing between individuals. Libraries were prepared and TCR repertoires were sequenced by different laboratories using diverse techniques, in order to increase sequencing depth and limit assay-specific biases. Per donor, leukapheresis produced somewhere between about 0.9 and 10 billion PBMCs.

What the study reported, not specific to this receptor: Only blood was sampled, and tissue TCR repertoires likely differ from those in blood. Incomplete sequencing was indicated by rarefaction of sorted-subset datasets, despite the large sequencing depth. Naive subsets generally had larger estimated clonotype richness than memory subsets. Sharing across several donors was observed for about 5% of naive CD4, 3.5% of naive CD8, about 2.3% of memory CD4, and about 0.38% of memory CD8 clonotypes. Clonotypes shared by all four sorted-subset donors showed higher generation probabilities than non-shared clonotypes. The small number of donors limited the genetic and exposure-history diversity represented. Pairwise subsampling indicated that sequencing depth was expected to affect the degree of clonotype sharing among donors.

Material for sequencing was naive CD4+ T cells sorted from blood. The meaning of the sample's cell subset or site label: CD45RA+ positively selected. This receptor was taken from a man aged 25 to 40 in good health. Rearrangement joined TRBV7-2 to TRBJ2-7; the best D guess is TRBD1, with 5 bases matching. For the CDR3, the sequence is CASSLAGARLQSREQYF. The DNA is as follows: TGTGCCAGCAGCTTAGCAGGGGCCCGGCTCCAGTCTAGGGAGCAGTACTTC.